The present T cell receptor (beta chain) was sequenced within a study of blood T cell repertoires in COVID-19. The germline V and J ends were trimmed by 2 bases and 6 bases, with 11 bases remaining between them. This CDR3 contains 13 residues. Germline CDR1 reads SGHDT; CDR2 reads YYEEEE. The protocol was immunoSEQ multiplex PCR, while the TCRdb copy is restricted to in-frame clones and leaves out a portion. The sample lists 95,000 to 100,000 clones; around 87% were seen once. The clonotype originates from a woman between 25 and 40 years old with acute or convalescent COVID-19. The chain uses TRBV5-6 and TRBJ1-1; D not certain. The specimen sequenced was peripheral blood. The CDR3 protein is CASSFAGSAEAFF. DNA of the CDR3: TGTGCCAGCAGCTTCGCTGGTTCGGCTGAAGCTTTCTTT.